The sequence of this T cell receptor beta chain was determined in a study of T cells after yellow fever vaccination. 5'RACE template switching produced TCR cDNA carrying a universal primer site and UMIs. TCRdb redid the calling of the 5' RACE reads with MiXCR, one entry per CDR3 protein. This table has about 370,000 distinct CDR3 sequences, around 10% appearing once. There are a few counts of this clonotype. Its target is not known. This CDR3 spans 18 amino acids. CDR1 and CDR2 (germline): SGHTA, FQGNSA. The junction had 18 bases not matched to a gene; V was cut back by 2 bases and J by 8 bases. Whole-study findings and limits: Boosting was followed by the reappearance of most primary-vaccination clones (approximately 95% CD4, around 91% CD8).

Specimen: PBMCs, collected on the day of the first yellow fever vaccination. The chain couples TRBV7-2 to TRBJ2-3; 8 positions match TRBD2. This TCR was recovered from a man younger than 30 who received the YFV17D yellow fever vaccine. The CDR3 spells CASSLSGGVRGIRGTQYF. The CDR3 nucleotides are TGTGCCAGCAGCTTATCGGGGGGGGTGCGGGGGATTCGCGGTACGCAGTATTTT.